The sequence of this TCR beta chain was determined in a study of early T cells in non-severe SARS-CoV-2 infection. Study in general: The authors sequenced bulk RNA from unsorted whole blood, leaving chains unpaired.

The CDR3 has 13 amino acids. Germline lookup yields CDR1 SGHKS and CDR2 YYEKEE (reference sequence). The germline V and J ends were trimmed by 4 bases and 4 bases, with 11 bases remaining between them. This clonotype was observed at least ten times. Individual cDNA molecules received unique molecular identifiers during library preparation. Via MiXCR, TCRdb re-called the 5' RACE reads, giving one row per CDR3 protein. Of roughly 26,000 distinct CDR3 sequences in the sample, just over 4% are singletons; the top ten hold more than 5.5%. The rearrangement uses TRBV5-5 and TRBJ1-1; D ambiguous. Sequencing was performed on whole blood. The receptor's source is an adult who was a healthcare worker with PCR-confirmed SARS-CoV-2 infection or an uninfected control (not recorded which). The CDR3 protein is CASSPNSATEAFF. The CDR3 DNA reads as TGTGCCAGCAGCCCCAACAGCGCCACTGAAGCTTTCTTT.